This TCR beta chain comes out of a study of OX40 agonist ivuxolimab in advanced cancers. Germline CDR1 SGHKS, CDR2 YYEKEE (reference sequence). Trimming cost V 6 bases and J 5 bases, with 18 bases left between them. This CDR3 spans 14 amino acids. The protocol was immunoSEQ multiplex PCR, while the TCRdb copy is restricted to in-frame clones and leaves out a portion. The sample yields around 72,000 clones, 82% seen once. The chain carries TRBV5-5 and TRBJ2-7; no definite D call. The input for sequencing was CD4+ or CD8+ T cells sorted from blood, taken in a trial of the OX40 agonist ivuxolimab. The clonotype was recovered from an adult with an advanced solid tumor such as melanoma, head and neck, liver or kidney cancer. This chain's CDR3 is CASTLRTRPNEQYF. For the CDR3, the DNA is TGTGCCAGCACCCTGCGGACGCGCCCCAACGAGCAGTACTTC.